This entry lists 25 T cell receptor beta chains sequenced from one sample in a study of metastatic and nonmetastatic thyroid tumors (TCRdb year 2020). None of the patients had been given any treatment before thyroid surgery. The library was built by means of PCR. TCRdb names Illumina HiSeq 4000 as the instrument used. In TCRdb, the public reads were trimmed at Q25 with fastp and aligned with MiXCR, with productive beta chains retained. Recorded for this sample are roughly 93,000 clones; more than 9.5% of them occurred a single time. The ten biggest clones cover approximately 11% of the sample. Material for sequencing was blood. The receptors were gathered from a female donor with papillary thyroid cancer or a benign thyroid nodule (not recorded which). Some clones in this sample may be carry-over from other donors' samples.

The chain combines TRBV7-9 with TRBJ1-2; TRBD1 aligns across 8 bases. The CDR3 runs to 14 residues. Trimming removed 3 bases from V and 3 bases from J; junction bases left unmatched: 3. The germline gives CDR1 SEHNR, CDR2 FQNEAQ (reference sequence). CDR3 amino acids: CASSLTTGDYGYTF. CDR3 DNA sequence: TGTGCCAGCAGCTTGACGACAGGGGACTATGGCTACACCTTC. Using reference TRBV7-9 and TRBJ1-2 for the parts outside the CDR3, the full variable domain is DTGVSQNPRHKITKRGQNVTFRCDPISEHNRLYWYRQTLGQGPEFLTYFQNEAQLEKSRLLSDRFSAERPKGSFSTLEIQRTEQGDSAMYLCASSLTTGDYGYTFGSGTRLTVV.

This chain connects TRBV12-3 or TRBV12-4 to TRBJ2-7, with 8 bases matching TRBD1. Trimming removed 5 bases from V and 0 bases from J; junction bases left unmatched: 3. This CDR3 is built from 14 residues. DNA for the CDR3: TGTGCCAGCAGTCTAACAGGGGGCTCCTACGAGCAGTACTTC. This translates into CASSLTGGSYEQYF.

In its sample, this clone was seen a few times. One base away lies a much larger clone, so this may be a sequencing read error. Within the sample, other DNA sequences also encode this same CDR3. The rearrangement uses TRBV19 and TRBJ2-3; D not certain. The germline CDR1 and CDR2 sequences are LNHDA and SQIVND (reference sequence). The CDR3 covers 15 residues. With 2 bases removed from V and 6 bases from J, the gap between germline ends came to 15 bases. CDR3 coding DNA: TGTGCCAGTAGTATAAGTGCCGGCATTCGTGATACGCAGTATTTT. Translation: CASSISAGIRDTQYF.

The table lists this clone with many counts. CDR3 DNA sequence: TGTGCCAGCAGTTTAGCAGGGGTTCGAACTGAAGCTTTCTTT. This translates into CASSLAGVRTEAFF. The chain combines TRBV28 with TRBJ1-1, with D perhaps TRBD1 (6 bases). CDR3 length: 14 amino acids. Germline-derived CDR1 and CDR2 are MDHEN and SYDVKM. V gave up 2 bases and J gave up 5 bases, with 12 bases separating them.

This clone was picked up a small number of times. The chain employs TRBV7-3 and TRBJ1-1, with a possible D match to TRBD1 (5 bases). Looked up from germline, CDR1 is SGHTA and CDR2 is FQGTGA. The V and J ends lost 1 base and 0 bases respectively, with 12 bases between them. The CDR3 contains 16 residues. The DNA for the CDR3 is TGTGCCAGCAGCTTAATCGCGGGGCGGGTGAACACTGAAGCTTTCTTT. This translates into CASSLIAGRVNTEAFF.

Turning to this clone: A much larger clone differs from this one at a single base, so this may be a read error. Other DNA sequences in the sample encode the same CDR3. The chain links TRBV19 to TRBJ2-2; D gene uncertain. This CDR3 has 15 residues. Germline V gene data show CDR1 as LNHDA and CDR2 as SQIVND (reference sequence). Trimming took off 7 bases at V and 2 bases at J, with 14 bases between the two ends. This CDR3 reads CASTRPGSNTGELFF. The CDR3 coding sequence is TGTGCCAGTACCCGTCCCGGGTCCAACACCGGGGAGCTGTTTTTT.

This clone was observed a few times. Possible read error: a much larger clone is one base away. The chain combines TRBV6-1 with TRBJ2-3; D gene ambiguous. The CDR3 is 14 amino acids. Trimming cost V 6 bases and J 0 bases, with 10 bases left between them. Germline V CDR1 and CDR2: MNHNS, SASEGT. The DNA for the CDR3 is TGTGCCAGCAGAGCTTCTATAAGCACAGATACGCAGTATTTT. It is translated as CASRASISTDTQYF.

This chain links TRBV5-4 with TRBJ2-1; 10 bases agree with TRBD2. In germline, CDR1 is SGHNT, CDR2 YYREEE (reference sequence). The CDR3 contains 15 residues. V shed 4 bases and J 5 bases; nucleotides not matched to a gene: 6. This CDR3 is CASSTRLAGNNEQFF. The CDR3 nucleotides read TGTGCCAGCAGCACGAGACTAGCGGGTAACAATGAGCAGTTCTTC.

In the case of this clone: No conserved phenylalanine or tryptophan ends this CDR3, so it is likely a read error. The rearrangement uses TRBV28 and TRBJ1-4, with TRBD1 as a possible D gene (5 bases). V was cut by 6 bases and J by 7 bases, with 21 bases left in between. CDR1 is MDHEN and CDR2 is SYDVKM in the germline V gene. The CDR3 runs 16 residues. Here the CDR3 DNA reads TGTGCCAGCAGCCCCTCTCCGGTGGGGGTCGGTGAAAAACTGTTTCTT. It translates to CASSPSPVGVGEKLFL.

This clone has a count of ten or more. The rearrangement uses TRBV6-1 and TRBJ2-5; D unresolved. Germline CDR1 MNHNS, CDR2 SASEGT. The CDR3 runs to 13 residues. Deletions cut 5 bases from V and 0 bases from J, with 7 bases between. The CDR3 sequence: CASSQTYQETQYF. The CDR3 DNA reads as TGTGCCAGCAGTCAAACGTACCAAGAGACCCAGTACTTC.

This clone appeared many times. The rearrangement joins TRBV20-1 to TRBJ2-5, with 12 bases fitting TRBD2. Trimming cost V 0 bases and J 5 bases; bases outside gene matches: 7. CDR3 length: 16 residues. Looked up from germline, CDR1 is DFQATT and CDR2 is SNEGSKA (reference sequence). CDR3 nucleotide sequence: TGCAGTGCTAGAGAAACCGGACTAGCGGGATTGGAGACCCAGTACTTC. It codes for CSARETGLAGLETQYF.

The table lists this clone with many counts. This chain connects TRBV6-1 to TRBJ2-3; no reliable D call. The V gene's germline CDR1 is MNHNS and CDR2 SASEGT. Trimming cost V 5 bases and J 4 bases, with 7 bases left between them. There are 12 residues in the CDR3. Here the CDR3 reads CASSSPADTQYF. In DNA, the CDR3 is TGTGCCAGCAGTTCCCCCGCAGATACGCAGTATTTT.

This clone was picked up many times. The CDR3 nucleotides read TGTGCCAGCAGCTTGACTAGCGGGAGTAACTACGAGCAGTACTTC. This sequence encodes CASSLTSGSNYEQYF. V and J are TRBV11-2 and TRBJ2-7; 12 bases are a match to TRBD2. Germline CDR1 reads SGHAT; CDR2 reads FQNNGV. There are 15 residues in the CDR3. The V segment lost 3 bases and the J segment 3 bases; nucleotides outside the gene matches: 3. The full variable domain, with the rest looked up from reference TRBV11-2 and TRBJ2-7, is EAGVAQSPRYKIIEKRQSVAFWCNPISGHATLYWYQQILGQGPKLLIQFQNNGVVDDSQLPKDRFSAERLKGVDSTLKIQPAKLEDSAVYLCASSLTSGSNYEQYFGPGTRLTVT.

This clone was seen repeatedly, ten times or more. The chain couples TRBV9 to TRBJ2-3, with 8 bases aligning to TRBD2. J lost 0 bases, V lost 0 bases, and 6 bases had no gene match. The germline V gene has CDR1 SGDLS and CDR2 YYNGEE. The CDR3 has 17 amino acids. In DNA form, the CDR3 reads TGTGCCAGCAGCGTAGCATTAGCGGGACCAAGCACAGATACGCAGTATTTT. Protein: CASSVALAGPSTDTQYF.

This clone was detected many times. This chain joins TRBV4-1 and TRBJ2-1; D is uncertain. The CDR3 extends over 13 amino acids. Trimming pared 0 bases from V and 10 bases from J, leaving 10 bases between. Germline loops: CDR1 MGHRA, CDR2 YSYEKL. The CDR3: CASSQEGFSEQFF. CDR3 nucleotides: TGCGCCAGCAGCCAAGAGGGCTTTTCGGAGCAGTTCTTC.

This clone has just one count. The chain recombines TRBV13 with TRBJ2-1; D is unclear. Looked up from germline, CDR1 is PRHDT and CDR2 is FYEKMQ (reference sequence). V was clipped by 0 bases and J by 6 bases, with 3 bases between them. The CDR3 spans 12 residues. DNA of the CDR3: TGTGCCAGCAGCTTAGGCCTCAATGAGCAGTTCTTC. It translates to CASSLGLNEQFF.

This clone has a count of ten or more. The rearrangement joins TRBV28 to TRBJ2-7; D uncertain. CDR1 and CDR2 (germline): MDHEN, SYDVKM. Trimming removed 3 bases from V and 3 bases from J, with 15 bases in between. This CDR3 spans 15 amino acids. The CDR3 nucleotides read TGTGCCAGCAGTTTGGTGCTGGGTATCAACTACGAGCAGTACTTC. As protein: CASSLVLGINYEQYF.

In the case of this clone: A much larger clone is a single base away; this may be a read error. Distinct nucleotide sequences in the sample also encode this CDR3. This chain links TRBV14 with TRBJ2-1, with D perhaps being TRBD1 or TRBD2 (5 bases each). The CDR3 extends over 17 amino acids. CDR1 and CDR2 from the germline V gene are SGHDN and FVKESK. Between the trimmed V and J ends, which lost 3 bases and 4 bases, there was a span of 19 bases. The CDR3 is CASSQRLGTRPYNEQFF. The CDR3 DNA sequence: TGTGCCAGCAGCCAGCGACTCGGGACGCGACCGTACAATGAGCAGTTCTTC.

At least ten counts were recorded for this clone. V is TRBV19 and J is TRBJ1-2; maybe TRBD1 (5 bases). Trimming pared 4 bases from V and 0 bases from J, leaving 21 bases between. The germline CDR1 and CDR2 sequences are LNHDA and SQIVND (reference sequence). The CDR3 has 18 residues. CDR3 coding DNA: TGTGCCAGTAGTAGTAGATACTCGGGGACCGAATCTAACTATGGCTACACCTTC. This encodes CASSSRYSGTESNYGYTF.

The J gene is TRBJ1-5, the V gene TRBV28; D is uncertain. V shed 6 bases and J shed 8 bases, with 17 bases lying between them. There are 14 residues in the CDR3. Germline assignment: CDR1 MDHEN and CDR2 SYDVKM. The CDR3 DNA reads as TGTGCCAGCAGCCGGGTGACGGTGGGCGAGCCCCAGCATTTT. Translated: CASSRVTVGEPQHF.

Many counts were recorded for this clone. The chain uses TRBV4-3 and TRBJ1-2; possible D gene TRBD1, 6 bases. The V end was cut by 1 base, the J end by 8 bases, with 14 bases between. Germline V CDR1 and CDR2: LGHNA, YSLEER. CDR3 size: 14 residues. The CDR3 DNA sequence: TGCGCCAGCAGCCAAGCCACGGACAGCTGGGGCTACACCTTC. Protein sequence: CASSQATDSWGYTF.

This clone was observed at least ten times. V and J are TRBV10-3 and TRBJ2-2; no clear D. V lost 8 bases and J lost 5, with 12 bases in between. The CDR3 loop spans 13 amino acids. Germline CDR1 reads ENHRY; CDR2 reads SYGVKD. The DNA for the CDR3 is TGTGCCATCGGACCCGTCTCAACCGGGGAGCTGTTTTTT. Translation: CAIGPVSTGELFF.

This clone was seen at least ten times. This rearrangement joins TRBV20-1 to TRBJ2-4, with D perhaps TRBD2 (6 bases). The ends were cut back, 0 bases at V and 6 bases at J, with 15 bases in the middle. The length of the CDR3 is 15 residues. The germline V gene has CDR1 DFQATT and CDR2 SNEGSKA (reference sequence). CDR3 in amino acids: CSARDSGRRGNIQYF. CDR3 DNA: TGCAGTGCTAGAGATAGTGGCAGGAGGGGAAACATTCAGTACTTC.

This clone was counted at least ten times. V is TRBV27 and J is TRBJ1-5; no clear D. CDR1 is MNHEY, CDR2 SMNVEV, per germline (reference sequence). Trimming took 8 bases from V and 9 from J, leaving 8 bases between them. This CDR3 comprises 10 residues. Here the CDR3 DNA reads TGTGCCAGCGGGTTGCGGCCCCAGCATTTT. Translated: CASGLRPQHF.

This clone was seen at least ten times. The chain combines TRBV20-1 with TRBJ2-7; 7 bases are shared with TRBD1. Trimming at V came to 4 bases and at J to 4 bases, leaving 7 bases not matched to a gene. Germline lookup yields CDR1 DFQATT and CDR2 SNEGSKA (reference sequence). This CDR3 is built from 13 residues. Here the CDR3 DNA reads TGCAGTGCTACCTTGGGACAGCTGTACGAGCAGTACTTC. Translated, it gives CSATLGQLYEQYF.